These 18 T cell receptor beta chains came from one sample sequenced in a study of blood T cell repertoires in COVID-19. TCRdb's copy holds only in-frame clones and misses some; the assay was immunoSEQ multiplex PCR. The data show 65,000 to 75,000 clones, roughly 84% seen once. Sequencing was carried out using peripheral blood. The origin of the receptors is a woman aged 55-75 years with acute or convalescent COVID-19.

This clone was observed a handful of times. The chain links TRBV6-5 to TRBJ1-6; a possible D gene is TRBD1 (5 bases). Germline V gene data show CDR1 as MNHEY and CDR2 as SVGAGI. The V end was cut by 7 bases, the J end by 11 bases, with 15 bases between. This CDR3 has 13 amino acids. CDR3 nucleotides: TGTGCCAGCACCATAGACAGCGCAGCACCCCTCCACTTT. Protein: CASTIDSAAPLHF.

In this sample, this clone turned up once. J is TRBJ1-1 and V is TRBV5-4, with 9 bases fitting TRBD1. Germline values: CDR1 SGHNT, CDR2 YYREEE (reference sequence). This CDR3 region has 17 residues. Trimming removed 4 bases from V and 4 bases from J; junction bases left unmatched: 14. CDR3 sequence (DNA): TGTGCCAGCAGCCCAACAGGGGGCGTAGGAGGTAGCACTGAAGCTTTCTTT. Protein: CASSPTGGVGGSTEAFF.

The chain joins TRBV19 to TRBJ1-1, with D uncertain. Trimming stripped 5 bases from V and 7 bases from J, with 14 bases between. The CDR3 spans 13 residues. CDR1 is LNHDA, CDR2 SQIVND, per germline (reference sequence). CDR3 coding DNA: TGTGCCAGTAGTTTGCTGCAGGTTGGTGAAGCTTTCTTT. The encoded protein is CASSLLQVGEAFF.

The genes are TRBV28 and TRBJ1-5; the D gene is possibly TRBD1 (5 bases). The CDR3 has 17 amino acids. Trimming took 6 bases from V and 6 from J, leaving 24 bases between them. CDR1 MDHEN and CDR2 SYDVKM come from the germline V gene. CDR3 bases: TGTGCCAGCAGGGACATCTCAACCAGGGTGGCAGTTCAGCCCCAGCATTTT. Protein: CASRDISTRVAVQPQHF.

The V call is TRBV13, the J call TRBJ2-1; D is undetermined. The CDR3 is 14 amino acids. The germline V and J ends were trimmed by 1 base and 10 bases, with 14 bases remaining between them. Germline CDR1 PRHDT, CDR2 FYEKMQ (reference sequence). The CDR3 DNA reads TGTGCCAGCAGCTTAGAACCGTCGAGGTACGAGCAGTTCTTC. Amino acids: CASSLEPSRYEQFF.

V gene TRBV29-1 combines with J gene TRBJ2-2, with D possibly TRBD2 on 7 matching bases. The V gene lost 3 bases and the J gene lost 4 bases, with 12 bases spanning the gap. Germline values: CDR1 SQVTM, CDR2 ANQGSEA. This CDR3 spans 14 amino acids. CDR3 in DNA: TGCAGCGTTGAGCGGGGGCTGAGCACCGGGGAGCTGTTTTTT. Its translation is CSVERGLSTGELFF.

CDR3 protein: CASKGGDTQYF. CDR3 DNA: TGTGCCAGTAAAGGGGGCGATACGCAGTATTTT. The V and J genes are TRBV19 and TRBJ2-3; 7 bases fit TRBD1. V shed 7 bases, J shed 6 bases, and the junction held 1 base outside the gene matches. The CDR3 has 11 residues. Germline V gives CDR1 LNHDA, CDR2 SQIVND (reference sequence).

The chain uses TRBV6-5 and TRBJ1-1, with TRBD1 matching 7 bases. This CDR3 is built from 16 residues. Losses at the gene ends were 3 bases for V and 0 bases for J; bases not matched to a gene: 7. CDR1 and CDR2 from the germline V gene are MNHEY and SVGAGI. The CDR3 DNA reads as TGTGCCAGCAGTTATCGACAGGGCCCTTTGAACACTGAAGCTTTCTTT. This translates into CASSYRQGPLNTEAFF.

The J gene is TRBJ2-2, the V gene TRBV24-1; TRBD2 is a possible D gene (6 bases). V lost 0 bases and J lost 3, with 16 bases in between. The CDR3 has 18 amino acids. The germline V gene has CDR1 KGHDR and CDR2 SFDVKD. CDR3 region: CATSDLKGGIGYTGELFF. The CDR3 coding sequence is TGTGCCACCAGTGATTTGAAAGGAGGGATCGGATACACCGGGGAGCTGTTTTTT.

The V call is TRBV6-5, the J call TRBJ2-6; D is undetermined. The CDR3 covers 15 residues. The V end was cut by 7 bases, the J end by 1 base, with 11 bases between. Per the germline V gene, CDR1 is MNHEY and CDR2 is SVGAGI. CDR3 sequence (DNA): TGTGCCAGCAAGTCTTCTACGTCTGGGGCCAACGTCCTGACTTTC. It is translated as CASKSSTSGANVLTF.

The CDR3 coding sequence is TGCGCCAGCAAAATGGGGACTAGCGGGGTCTACAATGAGCAGTTCTTC. Its protein is CASKMGTSGVYNEQFF. The rearrangement uses TRBV5-1 and TRBJ2-1; 13 nucleotides align to TRBD2. Germline V gives CDR1 SGHRS, CDR2 YFSETQ. This CDR3 is built from 16 residues. The ends lost 6 bases at V and 3 bases at J; junction bases unmatched: 6.

In this sample, this clone turned up once. The chain has TRBV5-3 and TRBJ1-5, with 7 bases lining up with TRBD1. TRBV5-3 is known as an ORF, though its function is uncertain. The CDR3 is 16 amino acids. J gave up 1 base and V 2 bases, and 6 bases lay outside the gene matches. The chain's CDR3 is CARSFFPRGSNQPQHF. DNA for the CDR3: TGTGCCAGAAGCTTCTTCCCCAGGGGGAGCAATCAGCCCCAGCATTTT.

This clone occurred a few times. This sequence joins TRBV2 and TRBJ2-3; TRBD1 matches at 11 bases. The ends lost 7 bases at V and 1 base at J; junction bases unmatched: 4. This CDR3 comprises 15 residues. CDR1 is SNHLY and CDR2 is FYNNEI in the germline V gene. In nucleotides, the CDR3 is TGTGCCAGCACCAAGGACAGGGGGCGCACAGATACGCAGTATTTT. Translating it yields CASTKDRGRTDTQYF.

This chain joins TRBV6-6 and TRBJ1-1; TRBD1 matches 8 bases. CDR3 size: 13 residues. J gave up 8 bases and V 5 bases, and 7 bases lay outside the gene matches. Looked up from germline, CDR1 is MNHNY and CDR2 is SVGAGI (reference sequence). The CDR3 reads CASSPSRTGEAFF. For the CDR3, the DNA is TGTGCCAGCAGTCCCTCACGGACAGGGGAAGCTTTCTTT.

In this sample, this clone turned up once. The chain links TRBV27 to TRBJ1-2; 8 bases are shared with TRBD1. Per the germline V gene, CDR1 is MNHEY and CDR2 is SMNVEV (reference sequence). Trimming took 5 bases from V and 4 from J; bases not matched to a gene: 9. The CDR3 loop spans 15 amino acids. The CDR3 is CASSRAGGQAYGYTF. In DNA form, the CDR3 reads TGTGCCAGCAGTAGAGCCGGGGGACAGGCCTATGGCTACACCTTC.

The rearrangement joins TRBV5-5 to TRBJ1-5; a weak D match, TRBD1 (6 bases). Trimming removed 2 bases from V and 12 bases from J, with 12 bases in between. CDR3 size: 12 residues. Germline CDR1 SGHKS, CDR2 YYEKEE (reference sequence). CDR3 coding DNA: TGTGCCAGCAGCTTTCAGGGGACAATCCAGCATTTT. Protein product: CASSFQGTIQHF.

The chain combines TRBV30 with TRBJ1-1; 7 positions agree with TRBD1. The length of the CDR3 is 13 residues. Germline V gene sequence: CDR1 GTSNPN, CDR2 SVGIG (reference sequence). Germline trimming cut 2 bases from V and 3 bases from J; bases unmatched to any gene: 3. The CDR3 DNA follows: TGTGCCTGGAGTTCAACAGGGGACACTGAAGCTTTCTTT. Translating it yields CAWSSTGDTEAFF.

The chain uses TRBV6-6 and TRBJ1-2, with D possibly being TRBD1 (6 bases). The CDR3 has 15 residues. From germline, CDR1 is MNHNY and CDR2 SVGAGI (reference sequence). V was pared by 2 bases and J by 3 bases, with 13 bases between. The CDR3 sequence: CASSYDRLADYGYTF. DNA of the CDR3: TGTGCCAGCAGTTACGACAGGCTGGCGGACTATGGCTACACCTTC.